This T cell receptor (beta chain) is from a study of blood T cells in healthy people across ages. Germline CDR1 is DFQATT and CDR2 is SNEGSKA (reference sequence). This CDR3 spans 15 amino acids. V was shortened by 1 base and J by 1 base, with 11 bases between the two germline ends. Study-wide points: Whereas aged donors had fewer naive CD4+ cells, long-lived donors had more of them and higher diversity.

Donors gave roughly 10 milliliters of peripheral blood apiece. PBMCs numbering at least 7 million were isolated per sample. Then a second PCR, running roughly 7 to 12 cycles, was carried out with a sample-barcoded 5' primer and a J-beta primer mix. With 12 random nucleotides, a template-switch adaptor tagged each individual cDNA molecule. TCRdb reprocessed the 5' RACE reads via MiXCR and lists one record per CDR3 protein. Of 1.5 million or so distinct CDR3 sequences in the sample, approximately 42% are singletons; the top ten hold 7.9%. As for this clonotype: Its antigen is not identified.

This clonotype was obtained from a woman under 30 in good health. The chain links TRBV20-1 to TRBJ1-5; D unclear. The sequenced material came from blood. CDR3 region: CSARGAPGSNQPQHF. The CDR3 coding sequence is TGCAGTGCTAGAGGGGCCCCGGGGAGCAATCAGCCCCAGCATTTT.